The present TCR beta chain was sequenced within a study of blood T cell repertoires in COVID-19. Study overall: COVID-19 samples from acute and convalescent phases originated in the United States, Italy and Spain. PBMCs, B-cell-depleted T cells, or T cells were the source of the cDNA or gDNA that made up the material.

Germline CDR1 MRHNA, CDR2 SNTAGT. CDR3 length: 15 amino acids. V trimming: 3 bases; J trimming: 6 bases; junction bases outside the gene matches: 4. As handled by the study authors: The assay estimated nucleated cells by amplifying reference gene primers. Profiling relied on immunoSEQ multiplex PCR, and the TCRdb table lists in-frame clones only, not all of them. The V and J calls and clone size were taken over from that table, and D and trimming were inferred from the DNA. The data contain over 65,000 clones, roughly 81% of them seen just once; the ten biggest clones take up 9.2%. The chain employs TRBV6-4 and TRBJ2-1; TRBD2 matches 11 bases. The TCR originated in a human donor in a cohort sampled during active COVID-19. Sequenced: peripheral blood. The CDR3 coding sequence is TGTGCCAGCAGTGAAGGACTAGCGGGTTCCAATGAGCAGTTCTTC. Translation gives CASSEGLAGSNEQFF.